This entry features one T cell receptor beta chain sequence. Antigen specificity is unknown. The table came from immunoSEQ multiplex PCR; TCRdb's copy has only in-frame clones and leaves some out. The data hold roughly 240,000 clones, with more than 75% observed a single time. This sample was included in a study of Ad26.COV2.S vaccination and SARS-CoV-2 variants. Background on the study: Donor participated within the Ad26.COV2.S arm of the COV1001 trial. General study points: Placebo recipients trailed vaccine recipients in spike-specific TCR breadth.

The CDR3 has 16 amino acids. Treatment meaning: roughly 18 received Ad26.COV2.S at low or high dose, single or two shots; 5 received placebo; per-sample allocation not given. Sampling occurred on day 63 after the first vaccine or placebo injection. Boston hosted the donor, who was an adult aged 18-55 years. An Ad26 vector expressing Wuhan-strain SARS-CoV-2 spike constituted the vaccine. This TCR was recovered from a person aged 18 to 59 who received the Ad26.COV2.S COVID-19 vaccine or a placebo. This chain joins TRBV21-1 and TRBJ2-7; the table's D call of TRBD2 was not tested on the DNA. TRBV21-1 is marked as a pseudogene. Sequenced material: peripheral blood, taken in a trial of Ad26.COV2.S vaccine versus placebo. The DNA of the CDR3 is TGTGCCAGCAGTAGAACGCGGGTAGGGCTTCCCTACGAGCAGTACTTC. It yields the protein CASSRTRVGLPYEQYF.